This TCR beta chain was identified in a study of somatic mutations in cytotoxic T cells in rheumatoid arthritis. Sequencing was performed with immunoSEQ multiplex PCR; in TCRdb, only in-frame clones are kept and a portion is missing. The sample yields 10,000 or so clones, around 79% seen once. Germline values: CDR1 MGHRA, CDR2 YSYEKL. The V end was cut by 1 base, the J end by 6 bases, with 9 bases between. This CDR3 spans 14 amino acids. CD4+ and CD8+ cells were isolated by positive magnetic bead selection, with purity checked by flow cytometry. The sample holds a few counts of this clone. The J gene is TRBJ2-2, the V gene TRBV4-1; D uncertain. The origin of this receptor is an adult with rheumatoid arthritis. Sequencing used CD8+ T cells sorted from blood. The CDR3 bases are TGCGCCAGCAGCCAAGTTGGTGCTCCCGGGGAGCTGTTTTTT. Translating it yields CASSQVGAPGELFF.